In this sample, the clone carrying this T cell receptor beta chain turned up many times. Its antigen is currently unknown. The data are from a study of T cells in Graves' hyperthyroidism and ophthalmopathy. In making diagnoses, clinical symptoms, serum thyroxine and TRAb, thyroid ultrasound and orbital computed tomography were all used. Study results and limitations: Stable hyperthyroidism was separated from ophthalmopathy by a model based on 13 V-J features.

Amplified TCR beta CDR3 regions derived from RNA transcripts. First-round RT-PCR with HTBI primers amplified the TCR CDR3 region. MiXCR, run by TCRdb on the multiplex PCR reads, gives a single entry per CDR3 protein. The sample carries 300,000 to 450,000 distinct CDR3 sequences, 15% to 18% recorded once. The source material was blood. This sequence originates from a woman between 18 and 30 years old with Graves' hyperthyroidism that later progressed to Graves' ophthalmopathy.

CDR3 nucleotide sequence: TGTGCCAGCAGCTTACGGCTAGCGGGAGTATCAGATACGCAGTATTTT. As protein: CASSLRLAGVSDTQYF. The chain links TRBV7-2 to TRBJ2-3, with 10 positions matching TRBD2. V was clipped by 2 bases and J by 4 bases; unmatched bases: 6. The germline CDR1 and CDR2 sequences are SGHTA and FQGNSA. The CDR3 runs to 16 residues.